These 16 T cell receptor beta chains share one sample of origin, sequenced in a study of a mutant IDH1 vaccine in newly diagnosed glioma. No antigens are known for them. Profiled with immunoSEQ multiplex PCR; TCRdb holds only in-frame clones, not every one. The sample yields 44,000 or so clones, approximately 81% seen once. The time point was: week 35, safety follow-up. Each vaccine dose was 300 ug of mutant IDH1 20-mer peptide, with topical imiquimod. The starting material was PBMCs, obtained from a glioma patient whose treatment included an IDH1 peptide vaccine. The origin of the receptors is a woman in her 40s with glioma. Some clones in this sample may be carry-over from other donors' samples.

The rearrangement links TRBV10-3 to TRBJ1-2; 7 positions agree with TRBD1. Per germline, CDR1 ENHRY and CDR2 SYGVKD. This CDR3 is 14 amino acids long. V was pared by 3 bases and J by 8 bases, with 9 bases of the junction left unmatched. Here the CDR3 DNA reads TGTGCCATCAGTGACTTAACGACAGGGAAAGGCTACACCTTC. Protein: CAISDLTTGKGYTF.

J is TRBJ2-1 and V is TRBV25-1, with D perhaps being TRBD1 or TRBD2 (6 bases each). The length of the CDR3 is 18 residues. The ends were cut back, 0 bases at V and 0 bases at J, with 15 bases in the middle. Germline values: CDR1 MGHDK, CDR2 SYGVNS. CDR3 residues: CASSEYITGASSYNEQFF. CDR3 sequence (DNA): TGTGCCAGCAGTGAATATATTACGGGGGCGAGCTCCTACAATGAGCAGTTCTTC.

V usage is TRBV10-3 and J usage is TRBJ2-3; 8 bases map to TRBD2. The CDR3 has 12 residues. CDR1 is ENHRY, CDR2 SYGVKD, per germline. The CDR3 sequence: CAASGSTDTQYF. As DNA, the CDR3 is TGTGCGGCTAGCGGGAGCACAGATACGCAGTATTTT.

This clone has a handful of counts. The chain recombines TRBV4-2 with TRBJ1-5, with TRBD1 matching over 7 bases. The CDR3 is made up of 15 amino acids. The germline V gene has CDR1 LGHNA and CDR2 YNFKEQ. V lost 0 bases to trimming and J lost 1 base; unmatched junction nucleotides: 0. For the CDR3, the DNA is TGTGCCAGCAGCCAAGAGGACAGGAGCAATCAGCCCCAGCATTTT. Amino acid sequence: CASSQEDRSNQPQHF.

The chain uses TRBV29-1 and TRBJ2-7; 7 nucleotides align to TRBD1. Looked up from germline, CDR1 is SQVTM and CDR2 is ANQGSEA. With 4 bases clipped from V and 3 bases from J, the junction kept 6 bases outside the gene matches. The CDR3 runs 13 residues. In nucleotides, the CDR3 is TGCAGCGTTGTAACAGGGGATTACTACGAGCAGTACTTC. It translates to CSVVTGDYYEQYF.

The chain uses TRBV6-1 and TRBJ2-3; D is undetermined. Germline V gives CDR1 MNHNS, CDR2 SASEGT. Trimming cost V 6 bases and J 3 bases, with 16 bases left between them. The CDR3 has 15 residues. In DNA form, the CDR3 reads TGTGCCAGCAGCGACTCAACTCAAAGGACAGATACGCAGTATTTT. This sequence encodes CASSDSTQRTDTQYF.

V gene TRBV5-8 combines with J gene TRBJ2-7; TRBD2 is a possible D gene (6 bases). The CDR3 contains 15 residues. Deletions cut 6 bases from V and 1 base from J, with 17 bases between. The germline gives CDR1 SGHTS, CDR2 YDEGEE. As DNA, the CDR3 is TGTGCCAGCACCGCCGGGCAGGGAGGATCCTACGAGCAGTACTTC. It yields the protein CASTAGQGGSYEQYF. Full variable domain (missing parts from reference TRBV5-8 and TRBJ2-7): EAGVTQSPTHLIKTRGQQATLRCSPISGHTSVYWYQQALGLGLQFLLWYDEGEERNRGNFPPRFSGRQFPNYSSELNVNALELEDSALYLCASTAGQGGSYEQYFGPGTRLTVT.

The chain carries TRBV9 and TRBJ2-7; 11 nucleotides match TRBD1. Trimming at V came to 4 bases and at J to 6 bases, leaving 6 bases not matched to a gene. This CDR3 is built from 14 residues. CDR1 is SGDLS, CDR2 YYNGEE, per germline. Written as DNA, the CDR3 is TGTGCCAGCAGCACCTCCGGGACAGGGGGCGAGCAGTACTTC. Its translation: CASSTSGTGGEQYF.

The rearrangement links TRBV5-1 to TRBJ1-2; tentative D call: TRBD1 (5 bases). V was trimmed by 7 bases and J by 6 bases, leaving 13 bases between them. Germline CDR1 is SGHRS and CDR2 is YFSETQ. The CDR3 runs 12 residues. This CDR3 reads CASADSGDGYTF. In DNA, the CDR3 is TGCGCCAGCGCTGACAGCGGAGATGGCTACACCTTC.

The chain couples TRBV6-6 to TRBJ2-3; a weak D match, TRBD1 (6 bases). Germline V gene sequence: CDR1 MNHNY, CDR2 SVGAGI (reference sequence). CDR3 length: 15 residues. With 4 bases removed from V and 0 bases from J, the gap between germline ends came to 11 bases. This chain's CDR3 is CASSSGHPSTDTQYF. The CDR3 DNA reads TGTGCCAGCAGTTCGGGACATCCTAGCACAGATACGCAGTATTTT.

The rearrangement uses TRBV7-2 and TRBJ1-6, with 10 bases that match TRBD1. Germline lookup yields CDR1 SGHTA and CDR2 FQGNSA. With V trimmed by 5 bases and J by 8 bases, 6 bases remained unmatched. The CDR3 runs to 15 residues. The CDR3 coding sequence is TGTGCCAGCAGCCTGGACAGGGGGATCTATTCACCCCTCCACTTT. It is translated as CASSLDRGIYSPLHF.

V gene TRBV5-3 combines with J gene TRBJ2-2; D is perhaps TRBD1 (6 bases). TRBV5-3 is placed among ORFs of uncertain function. The CDR3 extends over 17 amino acids. V lost 1 base, J lost 1 base, and 14 bases lay in between. In DNA form, the CDR3 reads TGTGCCAGAAGCTTGAGGCTTGACAGGTGGAACACCGGGGAGCTGTTTTTT. Protein product: CARSLRLDRWNTGELFF.

The chain recombines TRBV27 with TRBJ1-2; no clear D. Germline V gives CDR1 MNHEY, CDR2 SMNVEV (reference sequence). This CDR3 contains 13 residues. V was cut by 6 bases and J by 4 bases, with 12 bases left in between. The CDR3, as DNA: TGTGCCAGCAGGCCAGGTTGGGGCTATGGCTACACCTTC. This sequence encodes CASRPGWGYGYTF.

This clone was recorded only once. V gene TRBV2 combines with J gene TRBJ1-6; 8 bases are shared with TRBD1. Trimming at V came to 6 bases and at J to 6 bases, leaving 4 bases not matched to a gene. This CDR3 spans 14 amino acids. CDR1 and CDR2 (germline): SNHLY, FYNNEI. CDR3 DNA sequence: TGTGCCAGCAGGGGACAGGCGAGTAATTCACCCCTCCACTTT. Translating gives CASRGQASNSPLHF.

The chain uses TRBV11-3 and TRBJ2-3, with unresolved D. CDR3 length equals 13 residues. CDR1 is SGHNT, CDR2 YENEEA, per germline. V lost 3 bases and J lost 8, with 12 bases in between. CDR3 amino acids: CASSFDGLSTQYF. As DNA, the CDR3 is TGTGCCAGCAGCTTCGACGGTCTTTCTACGCAGTATTTT.

The table lists this clone with a few counts. The V and J genes are TRBV6-1 and TRBJ2-7; 9 bases line up with TRBD2. There are 16 residues in the CDR3. Germline V lookup: CDR1 MNHNS, CDR2 SASEGT. The trim removed 4 bases at V and 5 bases at J, leaving 12 bases unmatched. The CDR3 region is CASSGIAGVLAHEQYF. The CDR3 DNA reads TGTGCCAGCAGTGGGATAGCGGGAGTTCTTGCCCACGAGCAGTACTTC.